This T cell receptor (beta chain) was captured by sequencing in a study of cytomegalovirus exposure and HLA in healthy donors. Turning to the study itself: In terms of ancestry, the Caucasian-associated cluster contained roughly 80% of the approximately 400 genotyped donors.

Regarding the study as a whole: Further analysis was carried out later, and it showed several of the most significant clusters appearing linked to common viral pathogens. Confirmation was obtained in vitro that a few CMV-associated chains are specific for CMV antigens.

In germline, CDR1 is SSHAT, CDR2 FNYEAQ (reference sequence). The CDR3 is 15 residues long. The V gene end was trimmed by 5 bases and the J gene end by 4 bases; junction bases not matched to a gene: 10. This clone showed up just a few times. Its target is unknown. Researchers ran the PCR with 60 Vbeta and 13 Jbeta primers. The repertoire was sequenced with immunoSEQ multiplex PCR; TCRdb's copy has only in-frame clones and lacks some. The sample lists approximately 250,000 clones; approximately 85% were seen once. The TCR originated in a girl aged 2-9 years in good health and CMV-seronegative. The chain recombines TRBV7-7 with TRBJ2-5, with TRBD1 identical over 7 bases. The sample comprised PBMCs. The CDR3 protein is CASSENDREGETQYF. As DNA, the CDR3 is TGTGCCAGCAGCGAAAATGACAGGGAAGGAGAGACCCAGTACTTC.